The rows below give T cell receptor beta chains drawn from one sample of a study of memory CD4+ T cells and cytomegalovirus serostatus. Clones were sequenced by immunoSEQ multiplex PCR, and TCRdb holds only the in-frame ones, with some missing. The table records 40,000 to 55,000 clones, around 83% of them present only once. The sample comprised memory CD4+ T cells from blood. The receptors shown here come from an adult in good health and CMV-seropositive. Both conserved end residues are part of each CDR3. A D gene is named only where the DNA matches it firmly. Part of the rows lack a size; the others show once, few, many or a class for expanded clones.

J	D	size	V	CDR3	DNA
TRBJ1-6	-	few	TRBV7-2	CASSLTPQGNSPLHF	TGTGCCAGCAGCTTAACCCCCCAGGGCAATTCACCCCTCCACTTT
TRBJ1-3	-	-	TRBV4-1	CASSQPRRGSGNTIYF	TGCGCCAGCAGCCAACCCCGCAGGGGCTCTGGAAACACCATATATTTT
TRBJ1-4	-	-	TRBV4-1	CASSQGDARGSEKLFF	TGCGCCAGCAGCCAAGGTGATGCCAGGGGTAGTGAAAAACTGTTTTTT
TRBJ2-2	-	-	TRBV6-6	CASTPLDSTGELFF	TGTGCCAGCACGCCCTTAGATTCCACCGGGGAGCTGTTTTTT
TRBJ2-3	TRBD2	-	TRBV5-1	CASSGAGVDTDTQYF	TGCGCCAGCAGCGGTGCGGGGGTGGACACAGATACGCAGTATTTT
TRBJ1-1	-	-	TRBV7-2	CASSYSKNTEAFF	TGTGCCAGCAGCTACAGCAAGAACACTGAAGCTTTCTTT
TRBJ1-2	-	-	TRBV7-2	CASSLDRASYGYTF	TGTGCCAGCAGCTTAGACAGGGCGTCCTATGGCTACACCTTC
TRBJ2-7	-	-	TRBV19	CASNRAPGAYEQYF	TGTGCCAGTAACCGCGCACCGGGGGCTTACGAGCAGTACTTC
TRBJ2-3	-	-	TRBV2	CASRLGAPDTQYF	TGTGCCAGCAGGCTGGGGGCCCCAGATACGCAGTATTTT
TRBJ2-1	-	-	TRBV18	CASSPLHTSSEQFF	TGTGCCAGCTCACCCCTCCATACTAGCAGTGAGCAGTTCTTC
TRBJ1-2	-	-	TRBV6-6	CASSRLQYGYTF	TGTGCCAGCAGTCGCCTCCAGTATGGCTACACCTTC
TRBJ2-7	-	-	TRBV19	CASSTSWTSSYEQYF	TGTGCCAGTAGTACCTCTTGGACCTCCTCCTACGAGCAGTACTTC
TRBJ1-4	-	-	TRBV4-3	CASSRQNEKLFF	TGCGCCAGCAGCCGACAGAATGAAAAACTGTTTTTT
TRBJ1-2	-	-	TRBV27	CASSSRGSGYTF	TGTGCCAGCAGTTCCAGGGGTAGCGGCTACACCTTC
TRBJ2-7	-	-	TRBV13	CASSLYGLSYEQYF	TGTGCCAGCAGCCTCTACGGTCTCTCCTACGAGCAGTACTTC
TRBJ2-7	TRBD2	few	TRBV7-2	CASSLLPATSGRSGYEQYF	TGTGCCAGCAGCTTACTTCCCGCGACTAGCGGGAGAAGTGGTTACGAGCAGTACTTC
TRBJ2-2	-	-	TRBV7-9	CASSQSDSTGELFF	TGTGCCAGCAGCCAATCGGACAGTACCGGGGAGCTGTTTTTT
TRBJ2-7	-	-	TRBV2	CASRSKLTAYEQYF	TGTGCCAGCAGAAGCAAATTAACAGCCTACGAGCAGTACTTC
TRBJ2-5	-	-	TRBV5-4	CASRPRLAGGEETQYF	TGTGCCAGCAGGCCTAGACTAGCAGGGGGGGAAGAGACCCAGTACTTC
TRBJ2-1	TRBD2	-	TRBV11-2	CASSLRGSSYNEQFF	TGTGCCAGCAGCTTGCGGGGGAGCTCCTACAATGAGCAGTTCTTC
TRBJ2-1	TRBD2	-	TRBV11-3	CASSLGTSPYNEQFF	TGTGCCAGCAGCTTGGGGACTAGCCCTTACAATGAGCAGTTCTTC
TRBJ2-7	-	-	TRBV7-2	CASSLATVSYEQYF	TGTGCCAGCAGCCTAGCCACCGTCTCCTACGAGCAGTACTTC
TRBJ2-1	-	-	TRBV28	CASTLAVSSSYNEQFF	TGTGCCAGCACTTTAGCGGTCTCAAGCTCCTACAATGAGCAGTTCTTC
TRBJ2-3	-	-	TRBV7-2	CASSLQGNTQYF	TGTGCCAGCAGCTTACAGGGGAATACGCAGTATTTT
TRBJ2-3	-	-	TRBV12-2	CASRFPTSGRSDTQYF	TGTGCAAGTCGCTTCCCGACTAGCGGGAGGTCAGATACGCAGTATTTT
TRBJ2-2	-	-	TRBV10-3	CAPIGTGELFF	TGTGCCCCAATTGGGACCGGGGAGCTGTTTTTT
TRBJ1-5	-	-	TRBV2	CASRGLQGEQPQHF	TGTGCCAGCAGAGGCCTACAGGGAGAACAGCCCCAGCATTTT
TRBJ2-3	-	-	TRBV5-1	CASSPFQGIMADTQYF	TGCGCCAGCAGCCCGTTTCAGGGTATCATGGCAGATACGCAGTATTTT
TRBJ1-3	-	-	TRBV2	CASSEISRAGNTIYF	TGTGCCAGCAGTGAAATCTCCAGGGCTGGAAACACCATATATTTT
TRBJ1-2	-	few	TRBV9	CASTSGVQNYGYTF	TGTGCCAGCACCAGTGGGGTCCAGAACTATGGCTACACCTTC
TRBJ2-5	-	-	TRBV2	CASGKDSGVGETQYF	TGTGCCAGCGGGAAAGACAGTGGGGTTGGAGAGACCCAGTACTTC
TRBJ2-3	TRBD2	-	TRBV12-5	CASGTPRGDFLTNTQYF	TGTGCTAGTGGCACTCCCCGGGGGGACTTCCTCACGAATACGCAGTATTTT
TRBJ2-7	-	-	TRBV6-1	CASSEPGRALYEQYF	TGTGCCAGCAGTGAACCTGGCAGGGCACTGTACGAGCAGTACTTC
TRBJ1-4	-	-	TRBV9	CASSVATATNEKLFF	TGTGCCAGCAGCGTAGCTACCGCAACTAATGAAAAACTGTTTTTT
TRBJ2-3	TRBD1	-	TRBV7-9	CASSLRDSLLDTQYF	TGTGCCAGCAGCCTAAGGGACAGCCTCCTAGATACGCAGTATTTT
TRBJ2-7	TRBD1	-	TRBV29-1	CSVLRTGLSSYEQYF	TGCAGCGTCCTCCGGACAGGCCTGAGCTCCTACGAGCAGTACTTC